Below, 20 T cell receptor beta chains from the same sample are listed, as sequenced in a study of HIV-infected children after antiretroviral therapy interruption. RNA-based 3' RACE libraries used unique molecular identifiers. TCRdb re-derived calls from the 3' RACE reads in MiXCR, one entry per CDR3 protein. The sample yields more than 35,000 distinct CDR3 sequences, less than 8.5% seen once. Treatment noted: PENTA 11 planned treatment interruption arm or continuous ART arm. The sequencing here drew on CD45RA+ CD4+ T cells from PBMCs, pooled from several time points, taken from a donor given antiretroviral therapy, either interrupted or continuous. The subset is: naive CD4+ CD45RA+ CD45RO- T cells. The source is a pool of human donors with HIV.

Sample share makes this clonotype medium-sized. At one of its ends the junction is not consistent with the germline gene, which may arise from a read error. This chain connects TRBV10-3 to TRBJ2-7, with D perhaps TRBD2 (7 bases). Germline CDR1 ENHRY, CDR2 SYGVKD. CDR3 length equals 15 residues. CDR3 DNA sequence: TGTGCCAGCAGTGGGGACTGGGGGGGCGCCTATGAACAGTACTTC. Its translation: CASSGDWGGAYEQYF.

This clonotype was detected many times. The chain couples TRBV6-1 to TRBJ2-1; possibly TRBD1 or TRBD2 for D (5 bases each). V was pared by 6 bases and J by 4 bases, with 19 bases between. CDR1 and CDR2 from the germline V gene are MNHNS and SASEGT. This CDR3 spans 16 amino acids. The CDR3 is CASSLGQGPPYNEQFF. In nucleotides, the CDR3 is TGTGCCAGCAGCTTAGGGCAGGGACCCCCTTACAATGAGCAGTTCTTC.

This clonotype was observed at least ten times. The genes are TRBV16 and TRBJ2-7; tentative D call: TRBD2 (5 bases). Germline V gives CDR1 KGHSY, CDR2 FQNENV. The CDR3 is 14 amino acids. Trimming took 4 bases from V and 10 from J, leaving 20 bases between them. In DNA form, the CDR3 reads TGTGCCAGCAGCCGGACTGGGAGCTCCTATGAACAGTACTTC. Encoded protein: CASSRTGSSYEQYF. The full variable domain, its missing parts supplied by reference TRBV16 and TRBJ2-7, is GEEVAQTPKHLVRGEGQKAKLYCAPIKGHSYVFWYQQVLKNEFKFLISFQNENVFDETGMPKERFSAKCLPNSPCSLEIQATKLEDSAVYFCASSRTGSSYEQYFGPGTRLTVT.

The chain is built from TRBV29-1 and TRBJ2-3; 11 nucleotides match TRBD2. The CDR3 runs 17 residues. The V gene's germline CDR1 is SQVTM and CDR2 ANQGSEA. V shed 5 bases and J 2 bases; nucleotides not matched to a gene: 12. The CDR3 is CSVIGRLAGPYTDTQYF. CDR3 nucleotides: TGCAGCGTTATCGGGAGACTAGCGGGGCCATACACAGATACGCAGTATTTT.

This clonotype was counted a few times. V and J are TRBV20-1 and TRBJ2-5; no firm D call. In germline, CDR1 is DFQATT, CDR2 SNEGSKA (reference sequence). Between the trimmed V and J ends, which lost 3 bases and 5 bases, there was a span of 7 bases. The CDR3 is made up of 11 amino acids. The chain's CDR3 is CSASPAETQYF. CDR3 nucleotides: TGCAGTGCTAGCCCGGCGGAGACCCAGTACTTC.

Many counts were recorded for this clonotype. The chain links TRBV7-2 to TRBJ2-3; tentatively, D is TRBD2 (6 bases). Looked up from germline, CDR1 is SGHTA and CDR2 is FQGNSA. The CDR3 contains 16 residues. V was trimmed by 4 bases and J by 5 bases, leaving 19 bases between them. This chain's CDR3 is CASSSRAREVGDTQYF. CDR3 DNA: TGTGCCAGCAGCTCGAGGGCTAGGGAGGTTGGAGATACGCAGTATTTT.

This clonotype was seen a handful of times. This chain connects TRBV6-5 to TRBJ1-2; D gene unclear. V was pared by 6 bases and J by 5 bases, with 28 bases between. The CDR3 is 18 amino acids. The V gene's germline CDR1 is MNHEY and CDR2 SVGAGI. The DNA of the CDR3 is TGTGCCAGCAGCGTTACTAACCCGACGGGGAGGGTGGCATATGGCTACACCTTC. Protein: CASSVTNPTGRVAYGYTF.

In this sample, this clonotype turned up a few times. The chain has TRBV5-4 and TRBJ2-2; 8 bases line up with TRBD1. With 3 bases clipped from V and 4 bases from J, the junction kept 8 bases outside the gene matches. This CDR3 comprises 16 residues. Germline CDR1 is SGHNT and CDR2 is YYREEE (reference sequence). The CDR3 loop is CASSSDRAPSTGELFF. As DNA, the CDR3 is TGTGCCAGCAGCTCGGACAGGGCCCCAAGCACCGGGGAGCTGTTTTTT. Combining the CDR3 with reference TRBV5-4 and TRBJ2-2 gives the whole variable domain ETGVTQSPTHLIKTRGQQVTLRCSSQSGHNTVSWYQQALGQGPQFIFQYYREEENGRGNFPPRFSGLQFPNYSSELNVNALELDDSALYLCASSSDRAPSTGELFFGEGSRLTVL.

At least ten counts were recorded for this clonotype. The CDR3, as DNA: TGCGCCAGCAGCTTGGTGAGCGGGGGTATCTACAATGAGCAGTTCTTC. It specifies CASSLVSGGIYNEQFF. The rearrangement uses TRBV5-1 and TRBJ2-1, with 8 bases lining up with TRBD2. Trimming cost V 0 bases and J 3 bases; bases outside gene matches: 5. CDR3 length equals 16 residues. Per the germline V gene, CDR1 is SGHRS and CDR2 is YFSETQ.

This clonotype was detected ten times or more. The germline gene is not matched at one end of the junction; a read error may be the cause. The V gene is TRBV28, the J gene TRBJ2-5; D possibly corresponds to TRBD2 (6 bases). From germline, CDR1 is MDHEN and CDR2 SYDVKM. The CDR3 covers 14 residues. For the CDR3, the DNA is TGTGCTAGCAGTCCTTTGGGAGGCCAAGACACCCAGTACTTT. It is translated as CASSPLGGQDTQYF.

This clonotype was observed many times. The rearrangement joins TRBV5-5 to TRBJ2-7; D might be TRBD1 (5 bases). V was pared by 1 base and J by 0 bases, with 14 bases between. CDR1 and CDR2 (germline): SGHKS, YYEKEE (reference sequence). The CDR3 extends over 16 amino acids. The CDR3 loop reads CASSLRGQPSSYEQYF. The CDR3 DNA is TGTGCCAGCAGCTTGCGCGGACAACCTAGCTCCTACGAGCAGTACTTC.

This clonotype has a count of ten or more. V is TRBV7-2 and J is TRBJ2-3, with D unclear. Per germline, CDR1 SGHTA and CDR2 FQGNSA. The CDR3 consists of 11 residues. V lost 3 bases, J lost 8 bases, and 6 bases lay in between. The CDR3 bases are TGTGCCAGCAGCTTTGGTGTTACGCAGTATTTT. It specifies CASSFGVTQYF.

The sample holds many counts of this clonotype. The rearrangement links TRBV20-1 to TRBJ2-7; 8 bases are a match to TRBD2. This CDR3 region has 15 residues. CDR1 and CDR2 from the germline V gene are DFQATT and SNEGSKA (reference sequence). Trimming removed 4 bases from V and 3 bases from J; junction bases left unmatched: 11. CDR3 loop: CSATTGGSWRYEQYF. CDR3 nucleotide sequence: TGCAGTGCTACAACGGGGGGGTCATGGCGCTACGAGCAGTACTTC.

V usage is TRBV11-2 and J usage is TRBJ2-7; D not resolved. The CDR3 has 12 amino acids. Germline CDR1 is SGHAT and CDR2 is FQNNGV. Deletions cut 5 bases from V and 4 bases from J, with 9 bases between. The CDR3 bases are TGTGCCAGCAGCCGCCTATTGTACGAGCAGTACTTC. Encoded protein: CASSRLLYEQYF.

This clonotype was recorded many times. The V call is TRBV10-3, the J call TRBJ1-2; D ambiguous. The CDR3 is 14 amino acids. Trimming took off 10 bases at V and 10 bases at J, with 25 bases between the two ends. Germline V CDR1 and CDR2: ENHRY, SYGVKD. CDR3 amino acids: CASGALDKNSDYTF. The CDR3 region has the DNA TGTGCCAGCGGTGCCCTAGACAAAAACTCCGACTACACCTTC.

The chain combines TRBV2 with TRBJ2-1; D is perhaps TRBD2 (5 bases). Trimming left V 2 bases short and J 7 bases short, with 12 bases between. The germline V gene has CDR1 SNHLY and CDR2 FYNNEI. This CDR3 comprises 14 residues. CDR3 nucleotides: TGTGCCAGCAGTGAACCCCTAGCAAAGAATGAGCAGTTCTTC. This translates into CASSEPLAKNEQFF.

This clonotype was found many times. The gene calls are TRBV12-3 or TRBV12-4 and TRBJ2-1; TRBD2 aligns across 13 bases. Unmatched junction bases numbered 9, after V lost 6 bases and J lost 10 bases. CDR3 length: 15 residues. CDR3 residues: CASSPGLAGVGEQFF. The CDR3 nucleotides are TGTGCCAGCAGCCCAGGACTAGCGGGAGTTGGCGAGCAGTTCTTC.

This clonotype appeared many times. The chain is built from TRBV29-1 and TRBJ2-2; no firm D call. Germline CDR1 reads SQVTM; CDR2 reads ANQGSEA. The CDR3 length is 14 residues. The V end was cut by 0 bases, the J end by 1 base, with 6 bases between. The CDR3 nucleotides are TGCAGCGTTGAAGAGACTCGGAACACCGGGGAGCTGTTTTTT. This gives the protein CSVEETRNTGELFF.

This clonotype was found many times. This rearrangement joins TRBV2 to TRBJ2-1, with D unclear. The V gene's germline CDR1 is SNHLY and CDR2 FYNNEI. The CDR3 spans 11 residues. Trimming removed 2 bases from V and 10 bases from J, with 6 bases in between. CDR3 coding DNA: TGTGCCAGCAGTGAATCCCTAGAGCAGTTCTTC. Translation: CASSESLEQFF.

At least ten counts were recorded for this clonotype. The rearrangement joins TRBV19 to TRBJ2-7, with 7 bases that match TRBD2. This CDR3 contains 14 residues. CDR1 is LNHDA, CDR2 SQIVND, per germline (reference sequence). CDR3 coding DNA: TGTGTCAGCACAGACTGGGGGGGTTTCTATGAACAGTACTTC. Translated: CVSTDWGGFYEQYF.